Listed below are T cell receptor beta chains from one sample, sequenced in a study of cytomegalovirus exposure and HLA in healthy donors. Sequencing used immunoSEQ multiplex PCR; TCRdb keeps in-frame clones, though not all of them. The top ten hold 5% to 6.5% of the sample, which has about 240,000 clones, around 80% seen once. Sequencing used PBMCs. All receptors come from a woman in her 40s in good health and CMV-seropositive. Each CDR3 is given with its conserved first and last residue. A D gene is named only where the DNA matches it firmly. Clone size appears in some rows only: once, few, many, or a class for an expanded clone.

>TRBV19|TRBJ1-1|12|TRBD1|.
CATGQLNTEAFF
TGTGCCACGGGACAGTTGAACACTGAAGCTTTCTTT
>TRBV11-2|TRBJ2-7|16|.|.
CASSLVGQGSSYEQYF
TGTGCCAGCAGCTTAGTAGGGCAGGGGAGCTCCTACGAGCAGTACTTC
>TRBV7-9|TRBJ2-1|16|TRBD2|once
CASDHSGTSANNEQFF
TGTGCCAGCGATCATTCCGGGACTAGCGCTAACAATGAGCAGTTCTTC
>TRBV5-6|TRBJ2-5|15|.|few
CASARMKGSGETQYF
TGTGCCAGCGCCAGGATGAAAGGATCAGGAGAGACCCAGTACTTC
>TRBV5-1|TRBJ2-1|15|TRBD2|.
CASSFSGVSYNEQFF
TGCGCCAGCAGCTTTAGCGGGGTATCCTACAATGAGCAGTTCTTC
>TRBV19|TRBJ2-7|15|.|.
CASSIVETGPDEQYF
TGTGCCAGTAGTATAGTTGAGACTGGCCCTGACGAGCAGTACTTC
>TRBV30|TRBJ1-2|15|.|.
CAWSVEGLGSSGYTF
TGTGCCTGGAGTGTCGAGGGCCTCGGTTCTAGTGGCTACACCTTC
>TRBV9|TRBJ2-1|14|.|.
CASSVALGPNEQFF
TGTGCCAGCAGCGTAGCTTTGGGGCCCAATGAGCAGTTCTTC
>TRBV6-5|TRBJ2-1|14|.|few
CASSTGQLSSEQFF
TGTGCCAGCAGCACCGGACAGCTTTCCAGTGAGCAGTTCTTC
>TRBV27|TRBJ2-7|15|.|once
CASSLNGGGPYEQYF
TGTGCCAGCAGTTTAAATGGGGGAGGCCCCTACGAGCAGTACTTC
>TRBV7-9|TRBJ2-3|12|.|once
CSSSLDKRSQYF
TGTTCCAGCAGCTTAGATAAGCGGTCGCAGTATTTT
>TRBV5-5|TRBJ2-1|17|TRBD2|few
CASSLGSLAGSGNEQFF
TGTGCCAGCAGCTTGGGATCACTAGCGGGGTCTGGGAATGAGCAGTTCTTC
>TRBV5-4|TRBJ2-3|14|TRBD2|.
CASSLGLVADTQYF
TGTGCCAGCAGCCTTGGACTAGTGGCAGATACGCAGTATTTT
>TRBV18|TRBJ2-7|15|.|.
CASSPPVRSSYEQYF
TGTGCCAGCTCACCACCGGTCAGAAGTTCCTACGAGCAGTACTTC
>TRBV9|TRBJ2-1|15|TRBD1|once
CASSVVGQGINEQFF
TGTGCCAGCAGCGTAGTGGGACAGGGGATAAATGAGCAGTTCTTC
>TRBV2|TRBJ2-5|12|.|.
CASSSGEETQYF
TGTGCCAGCAGCTCAGGGGAAGAGACCCAGTACTTC
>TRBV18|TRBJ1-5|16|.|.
CASSPTGTLGNQPQHF
TGTGCCAGCTCACCTACCGGGACTCTGGGCAATCAGCCCCAGCATTTT
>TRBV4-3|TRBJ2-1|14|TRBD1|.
CASSPGTAHNEQFF
TGCGCCAGCAGCCCCGGGACAGCCCACAATGAGCAGTTCTTC
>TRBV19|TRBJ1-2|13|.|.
CASSDPGDYGYTF
TGTGCCAGTAGTGACCCCGGGGACTATGGCTACACCTTC
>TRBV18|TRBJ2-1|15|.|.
CASSPGTPSYNEQFF
TGTGCCAGCTCCCCCGGGACACCTTCTTACAATGAGCAGTTCTTC
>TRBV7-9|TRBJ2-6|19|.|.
CASSFLWRVNPPGANVLTF
TGTGCCAGCAGCTTCTTATGGAGGGTGAACCCCCCGGGGGCCAACGTCCTGACTTTC
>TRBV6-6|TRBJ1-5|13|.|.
CASSDSLRQPQHF
TGTGCCAGCAGCGACAGTTTGCGTCAGCCCCAGCATTTT
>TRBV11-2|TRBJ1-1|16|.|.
CASSQRVRVANTEAFF
TGTGCCAGCAGCCAAAGAGTCAGGGTGGCGAACACTGAAGCTTTCTTT
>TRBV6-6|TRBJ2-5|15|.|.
CASSYSRGQQETQYF
TGTGCCAGCAGTTACTCGCGGGGGCAGCAAGAGACCCAGTACTTC
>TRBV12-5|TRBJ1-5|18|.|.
CASGTRPLQGIANQPQHF
TGTGCTAGTGGTACCCGACCGTTACAGGGTATAGCCAATCAGCCCCAGCATTTT
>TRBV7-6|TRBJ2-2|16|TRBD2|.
CASSTPSGGNTGELFF
TGTGCCAGCAGCACCCCTAGCGGGGGAAACACCGGGGAGCTGTTTTTT
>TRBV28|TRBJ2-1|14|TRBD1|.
CASKSGQPYNEQFF
TGTGCCAGCAAGTCGGGACAGCCTTACAATGAGCAGTTCTTC
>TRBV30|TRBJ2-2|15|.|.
CAWSRVTTNTGELFF
TGTGCCTGGAGTAGAGTAACCACGAACACCGGGGAGCTGTTTTTT
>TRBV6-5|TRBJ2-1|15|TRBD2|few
CASSHTSGTYNEQFF
TGTGCCAGCAGCCACACTAGCGGAACCTACAATGAGCAGTTCTTC
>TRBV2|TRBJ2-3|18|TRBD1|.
CASRTPLDRRTSTDTQYF
TGTGCCAGCAGGACCCCCCTGGACAGGAGGACTAGCACAGATACGCAGTATTTT
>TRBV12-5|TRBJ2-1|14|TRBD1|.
CASGSGQGRDEQFF
TGTGCTAGTGGTTCCGGACAGGGACGAGATGAGCAGTTCTTC
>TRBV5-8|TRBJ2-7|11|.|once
CASSFNYEQYF
TGTGCCAGCAGCTTTAACTACGAGCAGTACTTC
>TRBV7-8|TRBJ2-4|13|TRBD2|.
CASSLELAGGQYF
TGTGCCAGCAGCTTAGAACTAGCGGGGGGGCAGTACTTC
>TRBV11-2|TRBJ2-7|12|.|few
CASSRDSYEQYF
TGTGCCAGCAGCCGAGACAGTTACGAGCAGTACTTC
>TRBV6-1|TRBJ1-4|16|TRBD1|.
CASSEHDRGTNEKLFF
TGTGCCAGCAGTGAACACGACAGGGGAACTAATGAAAAACTGTTTTTT
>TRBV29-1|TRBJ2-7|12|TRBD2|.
CSVALAGDEQYF
TGCAGCGTTGCACTAGCGGGAGACGAGCAGTACTTC
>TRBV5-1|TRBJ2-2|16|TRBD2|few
CASTQREAANTGELFF
TGCGCCAGCACCCAGCGGGAGGCCGCGAACACCGGGGAGCTGTTTTTT
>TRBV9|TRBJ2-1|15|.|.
CASSPSGGSYNEQFF
TGTGCCAGCAGCCCGAGCGGAGGTTCCTACAATGAGCAGTTCTTC
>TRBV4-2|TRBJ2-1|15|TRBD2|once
CASSLRLAEYNEQFF
TGTGCCAGCAGCCTTCGACTAGCGGAGTACAATGAGCAGTTCTTC